Sequencing of this TCR beta chain was carried out in a study of T cell changes during pregnancy in multiple sclerosis. Generated by immunoSEQ multiplex PCR, the TCRdb table keeps only in-frame clones and is missing some. This sample yields just under 50,000 clones, of which approximately 90% are seen a single time; roughly 10% belongs to the top ten. From germline, CDR1 is MGHRA and CDR2 YSYEKL. The CDR3 is 16 residues long. V shed 4 bases and J 4 bases; nucleotides not matched to a gene: 12. Here the sequenced sample was CD8+ T cells from peripheral blood mononuclear cells, taken after pregnancy. The chain is built from TRBV4-1 and TRBJ2-5; 7 nucleotides agree with TRBD2. The sequence came from a female donor with multiple sclerosis, enrolled in a pregnancy study. CDR3 region: CASSPAWGGEGETQYF. CDR3 nucleotides: TGCGCCAGCAGCCCCGCCTGGGGAGGGGAAGGAGAGACCCAGTACTTC.